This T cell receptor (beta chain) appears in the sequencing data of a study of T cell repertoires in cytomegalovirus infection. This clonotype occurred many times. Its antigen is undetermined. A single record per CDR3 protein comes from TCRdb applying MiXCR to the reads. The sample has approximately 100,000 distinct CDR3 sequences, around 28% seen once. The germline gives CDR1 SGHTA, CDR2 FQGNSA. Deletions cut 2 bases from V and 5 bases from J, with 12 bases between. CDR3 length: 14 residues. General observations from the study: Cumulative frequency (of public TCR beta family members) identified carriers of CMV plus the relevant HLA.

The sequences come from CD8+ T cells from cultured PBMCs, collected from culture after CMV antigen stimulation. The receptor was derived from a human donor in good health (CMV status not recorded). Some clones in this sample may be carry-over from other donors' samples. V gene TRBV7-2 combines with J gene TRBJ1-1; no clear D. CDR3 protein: CASSLSVGLTEAFF. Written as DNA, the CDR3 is TGTGCCAGCAGCTTAAGTGTGGGGTTGACTGAAGCTTTCTTT.